These 29 T cell receptor beta chains originate from one sample sequenced in a study of T-cell memory formation after mild COVID-19. MiXCR, run by TCRdb on the 5' RACE reads, gives a single entry per CDR3 protein. This sample carries about 130,000 distinct CDR3 sequences, about 6.5% of them seen once, and the ten largest clones take around 2%. Sequences were obtained from PBMCs or a T cell subset sorted from them (not recorded which). These receptors were collected from an adult woman who had mild COVID-19 (a few samples of this study predate the infection). Cell type and time point are not known.

Judged by abundance, this clonotype is medium-sized (0.01 to 0.1%). The chain links TRBV7-2 to TRBJ2-1, with 10 bases fitting TRBD2. The V gene end was trimmed by 4 bases and the J gene end by 4 bases; junction bases not matched to a gene: 4. In germline, CDR1 is SGHTA, CDR2 FQGNSA. The CDR3 sequence is 15 residues long. CDR3 DNA sequence: TGTGCCAGCAGCTCTAGCGGGAGTACTTACAATGAGCAGTTCTTC. Its protein is CASSSSGSTYNEQFF.

The J gene is TRBJ2-1, the V gene TRBV6-2 or TRBV6-3, with TRBD2 identical over 13 bases. There are 18 residues in the CDR3. CDR1 and CDR2 (germline): MNHEY, SVGEGT. With V trimmed by 4 bases and J by 4 bases, 10 bases remained unmatched. Here the CDR3 DNA reads TGTGCCAGCAGTTTCCGGACTAGCGGGAGAGTTGATTACAATGAGCAGTTCTTC. Translation: CASSFRTSGRVDYNEQFF.

The V gene is TRBV11-3, the J gene TRBJ1-2, with D possibly being TRBD1 (5 bases). CDR1 and CDR2 (germline): SGHNT, YENEEA. Trimming shortened V by 1 base and J by 7 bases, and 10 bases separated the two germline ends. The CDR3 sequence is 13 residues long. As DNA, the CDR3 is TGTGCCAGCAGCTTAGCTAGGGGAAGTGGCTACACCTTC. Translated, it gives CASSLARGSGYTF.

This sequence joins TRBV5-1 and TRBJ2-7; TRBD1 agrees at 7 bases. With V trimmed by 4 bases and J by 0 bases, 16 bases remained unmatched. This CDR3 is 18 amino acids long. Per germline, CDR1 SGHRS and CDR2 YFSETQ. The CDR3 region has the DNA TGCGCCAGCAGCCCCGAGGGGGCGACAGGTAGTTACTCCTACGAGCAGTACTTC. This sequence encodes CASSPEGATGSYSYEQYF.

The gene calls are TRBV7-2 and TRBJ2-4; possible D gene TRBD1, 6 bases. Germline V lookup: CDR1 SGHTA, CDR2 FQGNSA. The V and J ends lost 0 bases and 0 bases respectively, with 21 bases between them. This CDR3 has 20 amino acids. The CDR3 sequence: CASSLASLKRGSIAKNIQYF. The CDR3 DNA reads TGTGCCAGCAGCTTAGCGTCGCTAAAAAGGGGGTCCATAGCCAAAAACATTCAGTACTTC.

This clonotype was found many times. The J gene is TRBJ2-7, the V gene TRBV20-1; unclear D gene. The germline CDR1 and CDR2 sequences are DFQATT and SNEGSKA (reference sequence). The CDR3 consists of 11 residues. The CDR3 nucleotides are TGCAGCCTCCTGAGCTCCTACGAGCAGTACTTC. Translating it yields CSLLSSYEQYF.

Ten or more counts support this clonotype. The V and J genes are TRBV7-9 and TRBJ2-2; D is possibly TRBD1 (6 bases). Trimming took 5 bases from V and 5 from J, leaving 18 bases between them. CDR3 size: 16 residues. CDR1 and CDR2 (germline): SEHNR, FQNEAQ (reference sequence). The CDR3 sequence is CASSIGSAGETGELFF. The CDR3 coding sequence is TGTGCCAGCAGCATCGGGTCCGCAGGGGAGACCGGGGAGCTGTTTTTT.

This clonotype was seen ten or more times. This chain connects TRBV12-3 or TRBV12-4 to TRBJ1-6; no reliable D call. The CDR3 totals 14 residues. V was trimmed by 7 bases and J by 7 bases, leaving 14 bases between them. The DNA for the CDR3 is TGTGCCAGCAAGTGGACCGGGGAAAATTCACCCCTCCACTTT. It encodes CASKWTGENSPLHF.

This chain links TRBV5-1 with TRBJ1-1; D unclear. The CDR3 spans 11 residues. V lost 0 bases to trimming and J lost 6 bases, with 3 bases between them. The germline gives CDR1 SGHRS, CDR2 YFSETQ. This CDR3 reads CASSLGAEAFF. Written as DNA, the CDR3 is TGCGCCAGCAGCTTGGGAGCTGAAGCTTTCTTT.

This clonotype was detected many times. The chain couples TRBV5-1 to TRBJ2-3; tentatively, D is TRBD2 (5 bases). The V end lost 7 bases, the J end lost 2 bases, and 14 bases lay between the germline ends. CDR1 is SGHRS, CDR2 YFSETQ, per germline. The CDR3 covers 14 residues. This chain's CDR3 is CASGGARTTDTQYF. CDR3 DNA: TGCGCCAGCGGAGGAGCTCGAACCACAGATACGCAGTATTTT. Filled out from reference TRBV5-1 and TRBJ2-3, the complete variable domain reads KAGVTQTPRYLIKTRGQQVTLSCSPISGHRSVSWYQQTPGQGLQFLFEYFSETQRNKGNFPGRFSGRQFSNSRSEMNVSTLELGDSALYLCASGGARTTDTQYFGPGTRLTVL.

This clonotype has just a few counts. V and J are TRBV6-5 and TRBJ1-2; 8 bases map to TRBD1. The V gene's germline CDR1 is MNHEY and CDR2 SVGAGI. The CDR3 loop spans 15 amino acids. Losses at the gene ends were 6 bases for V and 4 bases for J; bases not matched to a gene: 10. DNA of the CDR3: TGTGCCAGCAGCCCAGGGGGCTCAGGGACCTATGGCTACACCTTC. Protein: CASSPGGSGTYGYTF.

This chain joins TRBV5-1 and TRBJ2-7; perhaps D is TRBD1 or TRBD2 (6 bases each). The CDR3 consists of 15 residues. Deletions cut 4 bases from V and 3 bases from J, with 17 bases between. Per the germline V gene, CDR1 is SGHRS and CDR2 is YFSETQ. The CDR3 DNA is TGCGCCAGCAGCCAAGGACGCGGGACACTCTACGAGCAGTACTTC. Translating gives CASSQGRGTLYEQYF.

The sample holds many counts of this clonotype. The CDR3 DNA reads TGCGCCAGCAGCTTGGAACAGGGGGGGTACAATGAGCAGTTCTTC. It specifies CASSLEQGGYNEQFF. The V and J genes are TRBV5-1 and TRBJ2-1; D perhaps matches TRBD1 (8 bases). Trimming removed 0 bases from V and 4 bases from J, with 11 bases in between. Germline loops: CDR1 SGHRS, CDR2 YFSETQ. This CDR3 is built from 15 residues.

Only one count was recorded for this clonotype. The chain combines TRBV12-3 or TRBV12-4 with TRBJ2-3; maybe TRBD1 (5 bases). The CDR3 runs to 14 residues. The germline V and J ends were trimmed by 3 bases and 3 bases, with 10 bases remaining between them. As DNA, the CDR3 is TGTGCCAGCAGTTTTGGGGCCCGAACAGATACGCAGTATTTT. It is translated as CASSFGARTDTQYF.

This clonotype was seen ten or more times. This chain connects TRBV9 to TRBJ2-3; unclear D gene. CDR3 length: 12 amino acids. The V gene's germline CDR1 is SGDLS and CDR2 YYNGEE. V was trimmed by 4 bases and J by 4 bases, leaving 7 bases between them. CDR3 in DNA: TGTGCCAGCAGCTCAAGGGCAGATACGCAGTATTTT. Its translation is CASSSRADTQYF.

The V and J genes are TRBV7-9 and TRBJ1-4; tentative D call: TRBD1 (6 bases). The CDR3 has 15 residues. Trimming took off 5 bases at V and 7 bases at J, with 17 bases between the two ends. CDR1 is SEHNR and CDR2 is FQNEAQ in the germline V gene (reference sequence). The CDR3 is CASSPGQTSGEKLFF. As DNA, the CDR3 is TGTGCCAGCAGCCCAGGACAGACTTCGGGTGAAAAACTGTTTTTT.

Ten or more counts support this clonotype. The chain links TRBV7-2 to TRBJ2-6; D call uncertain. Germline V CDR1 and CDR2: SGHTA, FQGNSA. The CDR3 has 14 residues. The V and J ends lost 7 bases and 0 bases respectively, with 7 bases between them. The CDR3 sequence: CASNPLSGANVLTF. The CDR3 nucleotides are TGTGCCAGCAACCCCCTCTCTGGGGCCAACGTCCTGACTTTC.

The V and J genes are TRBV11-2 and TRBJ1-3, with D hard to call. The germline V and J ends were trimmed by 7 bases and 0 bases, with 7 bases remaining between them. Looked up from germline, CDR1 is SGHAT and CDR2 is FQNNGV. This CDR3 is built from 13 residues. CDR3 DNA: TGTGCCAGCATGAGTATCTCTGGAAACACCATATATTTT. Amino acids: CASMSISGNTIYF.

This clonotype was counted only a few times. The chain links TRBV7-2 to TRBJ2-7; D is perhaps TRBD2 (5 bases). Trimming took 4 bases from V and 3 from J, leaving 10 bases between them. The CDR3 runs 13 residues. Germline V gene data show CDR1 as SGHTA and CDR2 as FQGNSA. As DNA, the CDR3 is TGTGCCAGCAGCTCGACTAACCTCTACGAGCAGTACTTC. Its protein product is CASSSTNLYEQYF.

This clonotype was detected ten times or more. The rearrangement uses TRBV4-2 and TRBJ2-3, with 9 bases identical to TRBD2. Germline assignment: CDR1 LGHNA and CDR2 YNFKEQ. The CDR3 spans 17 residues. V gave up 4 bases and J gave up 1 base; unmatched junction bases: 9. The CDR3 nucleotides are TGTGCCAGCAGCCCTAGCGGGACCAAAACGCGCACAGATACGCAGTATTTT. It is translated as CASSPSGTKTRTDTQYF.

Only a few counts were recorded for this clonotype. The chain joins TRBV12-3 or TRBV12-4 to TRBJ2-3; D is uncertain. The CDR3 runs 14 residues. V dropped 2 bases and J dropped 4 bases, with 10 bases sitting between them. CDR3 sequence: CASSLMLGPDTQYF. CDR3 nucleotides: TGTGCCAGCAGTTTAATGTTAGGTCCAGATACGCAGTATTTT.

This clonotype came up many times. The CDR3 sequence is CASSYADRVREQYF. The CDR3 bases are TGTGCCAGCAGTTACGCAGACAGGGTCCGCGAGCAGTACTTC. The chain combines TRBV6-5 with TRBJ2-7, with 7 bases aligning to TRBD1. CDR3 length: 14 residues. V trimming: 2 bases; J trimming: 6 bases; junction bases outside the gene matches: 7. CDR1 is MNHEY, CDR2 SVGAGI, per germline.

With regard to this clonotype: At one end, the junction sequence differs from germline, possibly due to a read error. This rearrangement joins TRBV7-7 to TRBJ2-5, with 7 bases that match TRBD1. This CDR3 has 14 amino acids. Germline values: CDR1 SSHAT, CDR2 FNYEAQ (reference sequence). In nucleotides, the CDR3 is TGTGCTAGCAGCCAAGCAGGGGGTGGGGAGACCCAGTACTTC. It is translated as CASSQAGGGETQYF. The full variable domain, rest sourced from reference TRBV7-7 and TRBJ2-5, is GAGVSQSPRYKVTKRGQDVTLRCDPISSHATLYWYQQALGQGPEFLTYFNYEAQPDKSGLPSDRFSAERPEGSISTLTIQRTEQRDSAMYRCASSQAGGGETQYFGPGTRLLVL.

The gene calls are TRBV5-1 and TRBJ2-7; 11 nucleotides agree with TRBD2. The CDR3 spans 14 residues. Germline assignment: CDR1 SGHRS and CDR2 YFSETQ. The V gene end was trimmed by 2 bases and the J gene end by 5 bases; junction bases not matched to a gene: 3. This CDR3 is CASSLLAGADEQYF. In DNA form, the CDR3 reads TGCGCCAGCAGCTTACTAGCGGGAGCCGACGAGCAGTACTTC.

There are a few counts of this clonotype. DNA of the CDR3: TGTGCCAGCAAGACATCCAGCGGGACCGCATACGAGCAGTACTTC. Amino acid sequence: CASKTSSGTAYEQYF. This sequence joins TRBV12-3 or TRBV12-4 and TRBJ2-7, with 7 bases lining up with TRBD2. V was clipped by 7 bases and J by 4 bases; unmatched bases: 13. CDR3 length: 15 residues.

This clonotype was seen more than once but under ten times. The chain has TRBV29-1 and TRBJ2-7; 7 bases align to TRBD1. With V trimmed by 6 bases and J by 6 bases, 5 bases remained unmatched. Germline CDR1 SQVTM, CDR2 ANQGSEA. The CDR3 is 11 residues long. The CDR3 loop reads CSVTGPIEQYF. The CDR3 nucleotides read TGCAGCGTGACAGGGCCCATCGAGCAGTACTTC.

The chain joins TRBV7-9 to TRBJ2-1, with a tentative D call TRBD1 (6 bases). Germline V CDR1 and CDR2: SEHNR, FQNEAQ (reference sequence). The CDR3 spans 15 residues. The V end was cut by 5 bases, the J end by 8 bases, with 19 bases between. The CDR3 DNA sequence: TGTGCCAGCAGCCCCTCTAGCTTCCAGGGGCATGAGCAGTTCTTC. This sequence encodes CASSPSSFQGHEQFF. The full variable domain, in which reference TRBV7-9 and TRBJ2-1 provide the parts outside the CDR3, is DTGVSQNPRHKITKRGQNVTFRCDPISEHNRLYWYRQTLGQGPEFLTYFQNEAQLEKSRLLSDRFSAERPKGSFSTLEIQRTEQGDSAMYLCASSPSSFQGHEQFFGPGTRLTVL.

This clonotype was observed at least ten times. The V and J genes are TRBV12-3 or TRBV12-4 and TRBJ1-4; D might be TRBD1 (5 bases). The V gene lost 4 bases and the J gene lost 3 bases, with 12 bases spanning the gap. There are 15 residues in the CDR3. The CDR3 DNA reads TGTGCCAGCAGTTGGCACAGGTTCGCTAATGAAAAACTGTTTTTT. Amino acid sequence: CASSWHRFANEKLFF.

This clonotype has a count of ten or more. The J gene is TRBJ2-3, the V gene TRBV4-2; 10 bases match TRBD2. V was pared by 0 bases and J by 3 bases, with 12 bases of the junction left unmatched. The CDR3 covers 19 residues. Germline CDR1 LGHNA, CDR2 YNFKEQ. The CDR3 loop reads CASSQEGKLAGGFTDTQYF. CDR3 DNA sequence: TGTGCCAGCAGCCAAGAGGGGAAGTTAGCGGGAGGTTTTACAGATACGCAGTATTTT.